This T cell receptor beta chain was recovered during a study of cytomegalovirus exposure and HLA in healthy donors. CDR3 length: 13 amino acids. From germline, CDR1 is SQVTM and CDR2 ANQGSEA. V shed 4 bases and J shed 1 base, with 8 bases lying between them. Study-level results: Rare TCR sequences dominated, though some public TCRs recurred in many donors. For most subjects, TCR beta sequences were reported to predict HLA-A and HLA-B alleles with accuracy.

The PCR ran on 60 Vbeta and 13 Jbeta primers. TCRdb's table, derived via immunoSEQ multiplex PCR, lists solely in-frame clones and lacks some. The sample lists about 160,000 clones, less than 90% occurring once. Turning to this clone: The antigen remains unidentified.

V and J are TRBV29-1 and TRBJ1-5, with TRBD1 as a possible D gene (5 bases). Material: PBMCs. This receptor was identified in a young man in good health and CMV-seronegative. This CDR3 reads CSVGQGSNQPQHF. CDR3 coding DNA: TGCAGCGTTGGGCAGGGAAGCAATCAGCCCCAGCATTTT.